Below are 21 T cell receptor beta chains sequenced from a single sample in a study of early T cells in non-severe SARS-CoV-2 infection. TCRdb passed the 5' RACE reads through MiXCR, listing each CDR3 protein once. The sample yields around 67,000 distinct CDR3 sequences, approximately 10% seen once. Sequencing input: whole blood. These receptors all come from an adult who was a healthcare worker with PCR-confirmed SARS-CoV-2 infection or an uninfected control (not recorded which).

This clonotype was observed a few times. The chain has TRBV29-1 and TRBJ2-7, with 8 bases matching TRBD1. With V trimmed by 2 bases and J by 3 bases, 6 bases remained unmatched. CDR3 length: 14 amino acids. Germline loops: CDR1 SQVTM, CDR2 ANQGSEA. CDR3 sequence (DNA): TGCAGCGTTGAATGGCGACAGGGGCTCTACGAGCAGTACTTC. It encodes CSVEWRQGLYEQYF.

At least ten counts were recorded for this clonotype. The rearrangement joins TRBV30 to TRBJ2-5; no firm D call. CDR3 length: 15 residues. Per germline, CDR1 GTSNPN and CDR2 SVGIG (reference sequence). Trimming cost V 1 base and J 6 bases, with 18 bases left between them. The CDR3 is CAWSADLWDTQTQYF. The CDR3 DNA reads TGTGCCTGGAGTGCGGATTTGTGGGATACACAGACCCAGTACTTC.

The chain combines TRBV6-5 with TRBJ1-2; 7 bases align to TRBD1. CDR1 is MNHEY, CDR2 SVGAGI, per germline. The CDR3 has 13 amino acids. Losses at the gene ends were 5 bases for V and 5 bases for J; bases not matched to a gene: 5. CDR3 protein: CASSPTTGYGYTF. The CDR3 DNA reads TGTGCCAGCAGTCCGACGACAGGGTATGGCTACACCTTC.

There are a few counts of this clonotype. This rearrangement joins TRBV30 to TRBJ2-3; D not certain. V was clipped by 0 bases and J by 11 bases, with 12 bases between them. The CDR3 loop spans 12 amino acids. Germline-derived CDR1 and CDR2 are GTSNPN and SVGIG (reference sequence). The DNA of the CDR3 is TGTGCCTGGAGTGTCCCGCCGGCTGGGCAGTATTTT. The encoded protein is CAWSVPPAGQYF. The full variable domain, with the rest looked up from reference TRBV30 and TRBJ2-3, is SQTIHQWPATLVQPVGSPLSLECTVEGTSNPNLYWYRQAAGRGLQLLFYSVGIGQISSEVPQNLSASRPQDRQFILSSKKLLLSDSGFYLCAWSVPPAGQYFGPGTRLTVL.

This clonotype came up a few times. V is TRBV5-1 and J is TRBJ2-3, with TRBD1 matching over 10 bases. In germline, CDR1 is SGHRS, CDR2 YFSETQ. Unmatched junction bases numbered 7, after V lost 1 base and J lost 2 bases. The CDR3 is 17 amino acids. CDR3 coding DNA: TGCGCCAGCAGCTTGTATGGGACAGGGGACTTCACAGATACGCAGTATTTT. Protein: CASSLYGTGDFTDTQYF.

The chain carries TRBV9 and TRBJ2-3; possibly TRBD1 or TRBD2 for D (5 bases each). The V gene lost 4 bases and the J gene lost 7 bases, with 13 bases spanning the gap. The germline V gene encodes CDR1 SGDLS and CDR2 YYNGEE. The CDR3 is made up of 13 amino acids. Written as DNA, the CDR3 is TGTGCCAGCAGCATCCGGGACCTATATACGCAGTATTTT. It encodes CASSIRDLYTQYF.

In its sample, this clonotype was seen a few times. The genes are TRBV5-6 and TRBJ2-5; tentatively, D is TRBD1 (6 bases). Trimming removed 1 base at V and 5 bases at J, with 12 bases between. The CDR3 has 14 amino acids. Germline V gene lookup returns CDR1 SGHDT and CDR2 YYEEEE. The CDR3 bases are TGTGCCAGCAGCTTGTGGGGGCCGTGGGAGACCCAGTACTTC. Protein sequence: CASSLWGPWETQYF.

In its sample, this clonotype was seen many times. V usage is TRBV4-1 and J usage is TRBJ1-3, with D maybe TRBD1 (6 bases). Germline lookup yields CDR1 MGHRA and CDR2 YSYEKL. This CDR3 is built from 15 residues. V was shortened by 1 base and J by 0 bases, with 7 bases between the two germline ends. In DNA, the CDR3 is TGCGCCAGCAGCCAAGGGGACAACTCTGGAAACACCATATATTTT. Translation gives CASSQGDNSGNTIYF.

The chain combines TRBV5-1 with TRBJ2-2; D tentatively fits TRBD1 or TRBD2 (5 bases each). Germline lookup yields CDR1 SGHRS and CDR2 YFSETQ. V lost 4 bases to trimming and J lost 5 bases, with 9 bases between them. The CDR3 sequence is 13 residues long. DNA for the CDR3: TGCGCCAGCAGCAGGGACCAGACCGGGGAGCTGTTTTTT. Encoded protein: CASSRDQTGELFF.

The gene calls are TRBV6-2 or TRBV6-3 and TRBJ1-6; TRBD1 matches at 8 bases. The ends lost 6 bases at V and 5 bases at J; junction bases unmatched: 3. The germline V gene encodes CDR1 MNHEY and CDR2 SVGEGT. CDR3 length: 14 residues. This CDR3 reads CASRRTGNNSPLHF. In DNA form, the CDR3 reads TGTGCCAGCAGGCGGACAGGGAATAATTCACCCCTCCACTTT.

The chain combines TRBV5-1 with TRBJ2-4; D is unclear. The CDR3 length is 13 residues. The V and J ends lost 2 bases and 5 bases respectively, with 8 bases between them. The germline V gene encodes CDR1 SGHRS and CDR2 YFSETQ. CDR3 nucleotides: TGCGCCAGCAGCTTATCAGTCGAAAACATTCAGTACTTC. Residues: CASSLSVENIQYF. Full variable domain (remainder filled in from reference TRBV5-1 and TRBJ2-4): KAGVTQTPRYLIKTRGQQVTLSCSPISGHRSVSWYQQTPGQGLQFLFEYFSETQRNKGNFPGRFSGRQFSNSRSEMNVSTLELGDSALYLCASSLSVENIQYFGAGTRLSVL.

This clonotype was observed a few times. This chain connects TRBV7-9 to TRBJ1-6, with 9 nucleotides matching TRBD1. Germline trimming cut 5 bases from V and 10 bases from J; bases unmatched to any gene: 9. Germline V gene sequence: CDR1 SEHNR, CDR2 FQNEAQ (reference sequence). The CDR3 is made up of 15 amino acids. The CDR3 bases are TGTGCCAGCAGCGCCACAGGGGGCGGTTTGTCACCCCTCCACTTT. Translation: CASSATGGGLSPLHF.

There are a few counts of this clonotype. The gene calls are TRBV29-1 and TRBJ2-4, with a weak D call TRBD1 (5 bases). CDR3 length equals 14 residues. Germline V gives CDR1 SQVTM, CDR2 ANQGSEA. Deletions cut 5 bases from V and 1 base from J, with 12 bases between. In DNA, the CDR3 is TGCAGCGTTCGACAGAGTATGGCCAAAAACATTCAGTACTTC. Translation: CSVRQSMAKNIQYF.

V and J are TRBV30 and TRBJ2-7; 8 nucleotides align to TRBD2. Germline V gene data show CDR1 as GTSNPN and CDR2 as SVGIG (reference sequence). The CDR3 sequence is 13 residues long. The ends lost 4 bases at V and 4 bases at J; junction bases unmatched: 6. The CDR3 DNA reads as TGTGCCTGGAAGAGGACTAGCCGGTACGAGCAGTACTTC. Translated: CAWKRTSRYEQYF. Full variable domain (missing parts from reference TRBV30 and TRBJ2-7): SQTIHQWPATLVQPVGSPLSLECTVEGTSNPNLYWYRQAAGRGLQLLFYSVGIGQISSEVPQNLSASRPQDRQFILSSKKLLLSDSGFYLCAWKRTSRYEQYFGPGTRLTVT.

This chain uses TRBV11-2 with TRBJ2-7, with D perhaps TRBD1 (5 bases). Germline CDR1 SGHAT, CDR2 FQNNGV. CDR3 size: 13 residues. V shed 0 bases and J shed 3 bases, with 6 bases lying between them. CDR3 loop: CASSLDRVYEQYF. The CDR3 nucleotides are TGTGCCAGCAGCTTAGACAGGGTCTACGAGCAGTACTTC.

This clonotype was seen a single time. V and J are TRBV29-1 and TRBJ2-3; D is undetermined. This CDR3 has 11 amino acids. Trimming pared 6 bases from V and 5 bases from J, leaving 9 bases between. Germline values: CDR1 SQVTM, CDR2 ANQGSEA. For the CDR3, the DNA is TGCAGCGTCCGCCGAGGAGATACGCAGTATTTT. It translates to CSVRRGDTQYF.

The table lists this clonotype with many counts. This sequence joins TRBV12-3 or TRBV12-4 and TRBJ1-1; no definite D call. V lost 6 bases, J lost 5 bases, and 19 bases lay in between. There are 15 residues in the CDR3. CDR3 bases: TGTGCCAGCAGCCTCACAGTTCCACGGGAAACTGAAGCTTTCTTT. It translates to CASSLTVPRETEAFF.

This sequence joins TRBV5-1 and TRBJ2-7; TRBD2 matches at 15 bases. From germline, CDR1 is SGHRS and CDR2 YFSETQ. This CDR3 is built from 15 residues. Trimming cost V 4 bases and J 3 bases; bases outside gene matches: 2. The DNA of the CDR3 is TGCGCCAGCAGCCGGGGACTAGCGGGAGGCTACGAGCAGTACTTC. Its translation: CASSRGLAGGYEQYF.

In its sample, this clonotype was seen many times. The rearrangement joins TRBV29-1 to TRBJ2-7, with unresolved D. Germline V gene data show CDR1 as SQVTM and CDR2 as ANQGSEA. This CDR3 spans 12 amino acids. Deletions cut 6 bases from V and 3 bases from J, with 12 bases between. The CDR3 sequence is CSVSHSLYEQYF. CDR3 in DNA: TGCAGCGTCAGTCACAGCCTCTACGAGCAGTACTTC.

This clonotype has just a few counts. In DNA form, the CDR3 reads TGTGCCATCAGTGAGGGGACTAGCGGGAGGATAAATACGCAGTATTTT. This translates into CAISEGTSGRINTQYF. The V gene is TRBV10-3, the J gene TRBJ2-3; 15 nucleotides align to TRBD2. CDR1 and CDR2 (germline): ENHRY, SYGVKD. The CDR3 is 16 residues long. Unmatched junction bases numbered 4, after V lost 2 bases and J lost 7 bases.

This clonotype was seen a few times. The V and J genes are TRBV7-9 and TRBJ2-7, with D uncertain. The germline CDR1 and CDR2 sequences are SEHNR and FQNEAQ (reference sequence). This CDR3 is built from 13 residues. Trimming shortened V by 2 bases and J by 6 bases, and 11 bases separated the two germline ends. This CDR3 is CASSLFGSPEQYF. DNA for the CDR3: TGTGCCAGCAGCTTATTCGGTAGTCCCGAGCAGTACTTC.